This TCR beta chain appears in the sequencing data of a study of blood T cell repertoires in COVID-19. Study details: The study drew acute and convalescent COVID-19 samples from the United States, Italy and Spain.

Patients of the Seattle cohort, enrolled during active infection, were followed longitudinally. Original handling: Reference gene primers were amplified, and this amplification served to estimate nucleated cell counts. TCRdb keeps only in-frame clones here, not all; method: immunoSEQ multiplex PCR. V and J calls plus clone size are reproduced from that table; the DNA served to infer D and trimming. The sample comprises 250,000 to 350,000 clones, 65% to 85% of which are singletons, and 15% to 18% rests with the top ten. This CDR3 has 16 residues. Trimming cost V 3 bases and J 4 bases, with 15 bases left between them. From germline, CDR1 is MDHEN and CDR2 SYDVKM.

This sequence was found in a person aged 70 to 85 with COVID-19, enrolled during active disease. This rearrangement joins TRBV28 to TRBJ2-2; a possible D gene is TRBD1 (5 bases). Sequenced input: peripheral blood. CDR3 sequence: CASSFLQGRTTGELFF. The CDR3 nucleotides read TGTGCCAGCAGTTTTCTTCAGGGTAGGACCACCGGGGAGCTGTTTTTT.